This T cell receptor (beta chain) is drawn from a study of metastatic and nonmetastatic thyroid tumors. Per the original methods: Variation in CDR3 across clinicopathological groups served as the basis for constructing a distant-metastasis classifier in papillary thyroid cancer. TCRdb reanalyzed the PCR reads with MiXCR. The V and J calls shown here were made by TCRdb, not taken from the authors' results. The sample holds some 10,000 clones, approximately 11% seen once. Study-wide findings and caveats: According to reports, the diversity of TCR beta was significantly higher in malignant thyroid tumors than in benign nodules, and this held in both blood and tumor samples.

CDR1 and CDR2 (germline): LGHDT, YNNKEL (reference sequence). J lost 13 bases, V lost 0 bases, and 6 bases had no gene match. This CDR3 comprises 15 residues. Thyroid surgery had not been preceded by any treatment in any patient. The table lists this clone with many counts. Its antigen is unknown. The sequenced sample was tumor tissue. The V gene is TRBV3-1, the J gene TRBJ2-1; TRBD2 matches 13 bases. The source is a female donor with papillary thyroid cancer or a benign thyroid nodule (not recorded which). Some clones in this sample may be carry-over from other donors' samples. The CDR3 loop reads CASSQDLTSGRGQFF. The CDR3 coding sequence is TGTGCCAGCAGCCAAGATTTAACTAGCGGGAGGGGTCAGTTCTTC.